The clone carrying this T cell receptor (beta chain) was seen ten or more times. Its cognate antigen is unknown. Germline V gene data show CDR1 as SEHNR and CDR2 as FQNEAQ (reference sequence). J lost 1 base, V lost 5 bases, and 7 bases had no gene match. This CDR3 has 15 residues. The sample belongs to a study of CD8 T cells in ankylosing spondylitis. Broader study findings: Ankylosing spondylitis blood appeared to be characterized by a TCR beta motif of under 10 highly homologous variants.

Libraries of TCR beta came from quantitative 5'-RACE with molecular barcodes. TCRdb itself ran the 5' RACE reads through MiXCR, one entry per CDR3 protein. This table holds 150,000 to 200,000 distinct CDR3 sequences, approximately 12% found once. Specimen: blood, either unsorted or a sorted T cell fraction (not recorded which). The TCR was taken from a female donor with ankylosing spondylitis or in good health (not recorded which). The V call is TRBV7-9, the J call TRBJ1-1; 7 nucleotides match TRBD1. In nucleotides, the CDR3 is TGTGCCAGCAGCCCGCCCAGGGGGAGGAACACTGAAGCTTTCTTT. Translation: CASSPPRGRNTEAFF.